Below are 21 T cell receptor beta chains sequenced from a single sample in a study of blood T cell repertoires in COVID-19. Produced via immunoSEQ multiplex PCR; TCRdb's table is partial and in-frame only. The table lists approximately 250,000 clones, over 90% of them singletons. Sequenced material: peripheral blood. These receptors all come from a man aged 25-40 years with COVID-19, enrolled during active disease.

The chain recombines TRBV29-1 with TRBJ1-1; 7 bases line up with TRBD1. The CDR3 contains 13 residues. The junction had 8 bases not matched to a gene; V was cut back by 7 bases and J by 3 bases. CDR1 SQVTM and CDR2 ANQGSEA come from the germline V gene. CDR3 region: CSALRQGDTEAFF. The CDR3 region has the DNA TGCAGCGCCTTAAGACAGGGTGACACTGAAGCTTTCTTT.

The chain combines TRBV24-1 with TRBJ1-5; the D is unclear. The CDR3 covers 14 residues. The ends were cut back, 4 bases at V and 4 bases at J, with 10 bases in the middle. Germline CDR1 KGHDR, CDR2 SFDVKD. The CDR3: CATSEGSGNQPQHF. The CDR3 DNA reads TGTGCCACCAGTGAGGGCTCGGGGAATCAGCCCCAGCATTTT.

The V and J genes are TRBV5-1 and TRBJ2-7, with D perhaps TRBD1 (6 bases). The CDR3 extends over 15 amino acids. Germline lookup yields CDR1 SGHRS and CDR2 YFSETQ. Trimming took 4 bases from V and 6 from J, leaving 20 bases between them. The CDR3 here is CASSLEGNRVSEQYF. The DNA of the CDR3 is TGCGCCAGCAGCCTCGAGGGCAACAGGGTATCCGAGCAGTACTTC.

V usage is TRBV6-5 and J usage is TRBJ1-5; 9 bases align to TRBD1. There are 14 residues in the CDR3. From germline, CDR1 is MNHEY and CDR2 SVGAGI. V was clipped by 8 bases and J by 6 bases; unmatched bases: 8. CDR3 region: CASGQGRAGQPQHF. The CDR3 DNA follows: TGTGCCAGCGGACAGGGGAGGGCGGGTCAGCCCCAGCATTTT.

The V gene is TRBV6-5, the J gene TRBJ1-2; 11 bases align to TRBD1. In germline, CDR1 is MNHEY, CDR2 SVGAGI. This CDR3 spans 16 amino acids. The J segment lost 2 bases and the V segment lost 4 bases, leaving 6 bases of the junction unmatched. For the CDR3, the DNA is TGTGCCAGCAGTTCTCCCCGGGACAGGGGGAACTATGGCTACACCTTC. This codes for CASSSPRDRGNYGYTF.

CDR3 sequence reads: CASTKGAERTEAFF. In DNA, the CDR3 is TGTGCCAGCACCAAGGGGGCTGAGAGAACTGAAGCTTTCTTT. The chain combines TRBV9 with TRBJ1-1; 7 bases align to TRBD1. Germline V lookup: CDR1 SGDLS, CDR2 YYNGEE. The ends lost 6 bases at V and 5 bases at J; junction bases unmatched: 10. The CDR3 runs 14 residues.

The rearrangement links TRBV5-1 to TRBJ1-2, with 8 bases matching TRBD1. In germline, CDR1 is SGHRS, CDR2 YFSETQ. Trimming took 2 bases from V and 12 from J; bases not matched to a gene: 3. The CDR3 covers 11 residues. The CDR3 DNA is TGCGCCAGCAGCTTTGAACAGGGGGACACCTTC. This encodes CASSFEQGDTF.

The chain combines TRBV9 with TRBJ2-7, with D possibly being TRBD1 (6 bases). Per the germline V gene, CDR1 is SGDLS and CDR2 is YYNGEE. V lost 3 bases and J 4 bases, leaving 17 bases between the germline ends. This CDR3 spans 15 amino acids. The CDR3 loop is CASSARAGAEYEQYF. The CDR3 region has the DNA TGTGCCAGCAGCGCCCGCGCAGGGGCCGAATACGAGCAGTACTTC.

The chain is built from TRBV5-1 and TRBJ1-4; tentatively, D is TRBD1 (5 bases). V dropped 4 bases and J dropped 4 bases, with 17 bases sitting between them. Germline V gene data show CDR1 as SGHRS and CDR2 as YFSETQ. This CDR3 contains 16 residues. CDR3 coding DNA: TGCGCCAGCAGCCCCTTCCAGACAGACAATAATGAAAAACTGTTTTTT. It yields the protein CASSPFQTDNNEKLFF.

The chain carries TRBV6-4 and TRBJ1-3, with D perhaps matching TRBD1 (6 bases). V lost 7 bases, J lost 4 bases, and 29 bases lay in between. The CDR3 runs to 19 residues. CDR1 and CDR2 (germline): MRHNA, SNTAGT. The CDR3 sequence is CASNHRQASRDPKGNTIYF. In DNA form, the CDR3 reads TGTGCCAGCAATCATCGACAGGCGTCTCGCGACCCGAAAGGAAACACCATATATTTT.

V is TRBV5-1 and J is TRBJ1-2; tentatively, D is TRBD1 (5 bases). The V gene lost 0 bases and the J gene lost 5 bases, with 20 bases spanning the gap. Germline lookup yields CDR1 SGHRS and CDR2 YFSETQ. The CDR3 is made up of 17 amino acids. The CDR3 loop is CASSLASPRGDPYGYTF. CDR3 in DNA: TGCGCCAGCAGCTTGGCCTCCCCCCGCGGGGACCCTTATGGCTACACCTTC.

The chain has TRBV7-7 and TRBJ2-3, with D perhaps matching TRBD1 (5 bases). This CDR3 has 14 amino acids. The V gene's germline CDR1 is SSHAT and CDR2 FNYEAQ (reference sequence). With 2 bases removed from V and 4 bases from J, the gap between germline ends came to 10 bases. In DNA, the CDR3 is TGTGCCAGCAGCTTACTACAGGCCCCAGATACGCAGTATTTT. It translates to CASSLLQAPDTQYF. The whole variable domain, filled in from reference TRBV7-7 and TRBJ2-3, reads GAGVSQSPRYKVTKRGQDVTLRCDPISSHATLYWYQQALGQGPEFLTYFNYEAQPDKSGLPSDRFSAERPEGSISTLTIQRTEQRDSAMYRCASSLLQAPDTQYFGPGTRLTVL.

The J gene is TRBJ1-1, the V gene TRBV6-5; 8 bases line up with TRBD1. Looked up from germline, CDR1 is MNHEY and CDR2 is SVGAGI. J gave up 7 bases and V 11 bases, and 9 bases lay outside the gene matches. This CDR3 has 12 amino acids. Written as DNA, the CDR3 is TGTGCCGCCTCTCAGGGGGCCGGTGAAGCTTTCTTT. Amino acid sequence: CAASQGAGEAFF.

The chain carries TRBV9 and TRBJ1-2; a weak D match, TRBD1 (6 bases). V lost 6 bases and J 5 bases, leaving 17 bases between the germline ends. This CDR3 has 14 amino acids. Germline V gives CDR1 SGDLS, CDR2 YYNGEE. The CDR3 region is CASTQGGGRYGYTF. CDR3 DNA: TGTGCCAGCACTCAGGGAGGGGGGCGGTATGGCTACACCTTC.

The genes are TRBV3-1 (or the pseudogene TRBV3-2) and TRBJ2-7, with D perhaps TRBD1 (6 bases). The germline gives CDR1 LGHDT, CDR2 YNNKEL (reference sequence). The CDR3 has 12 amino acids. V gave up 4 bases and J gave up 5 bases, with 9 bases separating them. CDR3 loop: CASSLRQDEQYF. CDR3 coding DNA: TGTGCCAGCAGCCTCCGACAGGACGAGCAGTACTTC.

The sample holds one count of this clone. A junction end diverges from the germline sequence, so it may reflect a read error. The V gene is TRBV7-2, the J gene TRBJ1-6; D remains unclear. The germline V gene has CDR1 SGHTA and CDR2 FQGNSA. This CDR3 region has 14 residues. The CDR3 DNA reads TGTGCCAGCAGGCTTGGAGGGTTCAATTCATCCCTCCACTTT. It specifies CASRLGGFNSSLHF.

V gene TRBV15 combines with J gene TRBJ2-5; 8 bases map to TRBD2. Germline V gene data show CDR1 as LNHNV and CDR2 as YYDKDF (reference sequence). The CDR3 is made up of 16 amino acids. V lost 1 base and J lost 2; bases outside the gene matches: 6. The CDR3 DNA reads as TGTGCCACCAGCAGAGGAGAGCGGGGGATTCAAGAGACCCAGTACTTC. This gives the protein CATSRGERGIQETQYF.

This chain links TRBV21-1 with TRBJ1-1. TRBV21-1 is a pseudogene locus. The CDR3 totals 14 residues. CDR3 nucleotide sequence: TGTGCCAGCAACAATTTAGGAGTGAACACTGAAGCTTTCTTT. Translating it yields CASNNLGVNTEAFF.

This rearrangement joins TRBV3-1 (or the pseudogene TRBV3-2) to TRBJ1-1; tentatively, D is TRBD1 (6 bases). This CDR3 has 13 amino acids. Germline assignment: CDR1 LGHDT and CDR2 YNNKEL (reference sequence). V lost 4 bases and J lost 3, with 9 bases in between. The CDR3 spells CASSLEGDTEAFF. The CDR3 bases are TGTGCCAGCAGCCTTGAGGGGGACACTGAAGCTTTCTTT.

In this sample, this clone turned up once. This chain joins TRBV11-2 and TRBJ1-4; maybe TRBD1 (6 bases). V was shortened by 5 bases and J by 3 bases, with 7 bases between the two germline ends. CDR1 SGHAT and CDR2 FQNNGV come from the germline V gene. CDR3 size: 13 residues. This CDR3 is CASSGTPNEKLFF. The DNA for the CDR3 is TGTGCCAGCAGCGGGACACCTAATGAAAAACTGTTTTTT.

The chain has TRBV6-5 and TRBJ1-2, with D perhaps TRBD1 (6 bases). This CDR3 is built from 15 residues. The germline V gene has CDR1 MNHEY and CDR2 SVGAGI. V was clipped by 5 bases and J by 2 bases, with 15 bases between them. CDR3 amino acids: CASSRQATINYGYTF. In nucleotides, the CDR3 is TGTGCCAGCAGTCGACAGGCGACTATAAACTATGGCTACACCTTC.